The T cell receptor (beta chain) under discussion was sequenced for a study of post-analysis software for immune sequencing data. Looking at the study overall: The study covered relapsing-remitting, secondary progressive and progressive-relapsing courses of multiple sclerosis. Study-wide findings and caveats: In patients, TRBV5-6, TRBV5-1 and TRBV20-1 belonged to five or six TRBV segments found more frequently than in controls.

cDNA libraries of TCR beta carried unique molecular identifiers. Each batch of about 0.95 to 10 million T cells produced some 500,000 cDNA molecules. One entry per CDR3 protein, called by TCRdb with MiXCR from the PCR reads. Among about 540,000 distinct CDR3 sequences listed, around 36% were seen once. Comments on this clonotype: Its antigen remains unidentified.

Trimming removed 7 bases from V and 0 bases from J, with 19 bases in between. This CDR3 has 18 residues. Germline V gene data show CDR1 as MGHRA and CDR2 as YSYEKL. The chain carries TRBV4-1 and TRBJ2-6; tentative D call: TRBD1 (5 bases). The specimen sequenced was blood. The TCR comes from a girl aged 2-17 years with multiple sclerosis. CDR3 in DNA: TGCGCCAGCACCAAAGTCTCCCCTCAGGGCTCTGGGGCCAACGTCCTGACTTTC. Its translation is CASTKVSPQGSGANVLTF.